What follows describes a single T cell receptor beta chain. Profiling relied on immunoSEQ multiplex PCR, and the TCRdb table lists in-frame clones only, not all of them. The table has about 94,000 clones, more than 70% seen once. This entry belongs to a study of blood T cell repertoires in COVID-19. Whole-study context: Material from acute and convalescent COVID-19 was sourced from the United States, Italy and Spain.

The germline V gene encodes CDR1 MNHEY and CDR2 SVGAGI. This CDR3 has 13 residues. The J segment lost 8 bases and the V segment lost 6 bases, leaving 8 bases of the junction unmatched. Material for sequencing was peripheral blood. This receptor was obtained from a human donor with acute or convalescent COVID-19. The donor label of this sample is uncertain. This chain uses TRBV6-5 with TRBJ1-2, with 8 bases matching TRBD1. CDR3 sequence reads: CASRGSGGKGYTF. Written as DNA, the CDR3 is TGTGCCAGCAGGGGCTCAGGGGGCAAAGGCTACACCTTC.